The 25 T cell receptor beta chains below come from one sample, sequenced in a study of cytomegalovirus exposure and HLA in healthy donors. It was with 60 Vbeta and 13 Jbeta primers that the PCR ran. The protocol was immunoSEQ multiplex PCR, while the TCRdb copy is restricted to in-frame clones and leaves out a portion. The repertoire includes 120,000 to 150,000 clones, approximately 79% of them detected once, and approximately 6.3% sits in the top ten. Source material: PBMCs. Receptors originate from a woman aged 40 to 49 in good health and CMV-seropositive.

This chain links TRBV5-1 with TRBJ1-2, with TRBD1 as a possible D gene (5 bases). Germline-derived CDR1 and CDR2 are SGHRS and YFSETQ. With 3 bases removed from V and 7 bases from J, the gap between germline ends came to 22 bases. The CDR3 totals 16 residues. The CDR3 spells CASSSGETASLSGYTF. Here the CDR3 DNA reads TGCGCCAGCAGCTCGGGGGAGACAGCTTCGCTCTCTGGCTACACCTTC.

The rearrangement uses TRBV7-3 and TRBJ2-1, with TRBD2 identical over 10 bases. V was pared by 2 bases and J by 4 bases, with 5 bases of the junction left unmatched. This CDR3 has 16 amino acids. Per germline, CDR1 SGHTA and CDR2 FQGTGA. The CDR3 sequence is CASSLLAGAQYNEQFF. The DNA for the CDR3 is TGTGCCAGCAGCTTACTAGCGGGGGCCCAATACAATGAGCAGTTCTTC.

This clone has only one observation. The chain recombines TRBV28 with TRBJ1-2, with D perhaps matching TRBD1 (5 bases). The CDR3 has 15 residues. The germline V gene has CDR1 MDHEN and CDR2 SYDVKM. V was trimmed by 7 bases and J by 4 bases, leaving 19 bases between them. The CDR3 DNA sequence: TGTGCCAGCATCCCGCGAGACAGCCACTCCTATGGCTACACCTTC. Translating it yields CASIPRDSHSYGYTF.

The rearrangement joins TRBV9 to TRBJ1-2; TRBD1 aligns across 8 bases. After removal of 3 bases from V and 6 bases from J, the junction contained 4 bases not matched to a gene. The CDR3 runs to 13 residues. Germline V gene sequence: CDR1 SGDLS, CDR2 YYNGEE. The CDR3 DNA reads TGTGCCAGCAGCGGACAGGGGTCTGATGGCTACACCTTC. Its translation: CASSGQGSDGYTF.

This clone was seen just once. Germline is not matched at one junction end, which may reflect a read error. The chain employs TRBV9 and TRBJ1-2; the D gene is possibly TRBD1 (5 bases). The CDR3 consists of 12 residues. The germline gives CDR1 SGDLS, CDR2 YYNGEE. The CDR3 bases are TGTGCCAGCAGCGTACAAGGACAAGGTTACGCCTTC. Encoded protein: CASSVQGQGYAF.

The chain has TRBV5-4 and TRBJ1-1; D remains unclear. The germline CDR1 and CDR2 sequences are SGHNT and YYREEE (reference sequence). V lost 1 base and J lost 5, with 9 bases in between. There are 13 residues in the CDR3. CDR3 in amino acids: CASSLRGGTEAFF. CDR3 nucleotide sequence: TGTGCCAGCAGCTTGCGGGGAGGGACTGAAGCTTTCTTT.

This chain links TRBV5-1 with TRBJ1-1; 8 nucleotides line up with TRBD1. Germline values: CDR1 SGHRS, CDR2 YFSETQ. The CDR3 contains 15 residues. Trimming at V came to 4 bases and at J to 1 base, leaving 6 bases not matched to a gene. The CDR3 nucleotides read TGCGCCAGCAGCCTGGAAGGACAGGGGAACACTGAAGCTTTCTTT. It codes for CASSLEGQGNTEAFF. The full variable domain, its missing parts supplied by reference TRBV5-1 and TRBJ1-1, is KAGVTQTPRYLIKTRGQQVTLSCSPISGHRSVSWYQQTPGQGLQFLFEYFSETQRNKGNFPGRFSGRQFSNSRSEMNVSTLELGDSALYLCASSLEGQGNTEAFFGQGTRLTVV.

J is TRBJ2-7 and V is TRBV7-9; the match to TRBD1 covers 9 bases. The CDR3 totals 15 residues. V shed 5 bases and J 5 bases; nucleotides not matched to a gene: 10. Germline V gene sequence: CDR1 SEHNR, CDR2 FQNEAQ (reference sequence). The CDR3 coding sequence is TGTGCCAGCAGCCCTTTACAGGGGGCGCGAGACGAGCAGTACTTC. Translating it yields CASSPLQGARDEQYF.

The chain carries TRBV2 and TRBJ2-1; 8 bases are a match to TRBD2. Trimming at V came to 5 bases and at J to 7 bases, leaving 10 bases not matched to a gene. CDR3 length equals 15 residues. CDR1 is SNHLY, CDR2 FYNNEI, per germline. DNA of the CDR3: TGTGCCAGCAGTCGGATAGCGGGAAACGGGAATGAGCAGTTCTTC. Amino acid sequence: CASSRIAGNGNEQFF.

V usage is TRBV6-5 and J usage is TRBJ2-5; 8 nucleotides line up with TRBD2. The CDR3 totals 15 residues. CDR1 is MNHEY and CDR2 is SVGAGI in the germline V gene. With 0 bases clipped from V and 4 bases from J, the junction kept 4 bases outside the gene matches. The CDR3 loop reads CASSYSSGVGETQYF. The CDR3, as DNA: TGTGCCAGCAGTTACTCTAGCGGGGTGGGAGAGACCCAGTACTTC.

The rearrangement uses TRBV5-1 and TRBJ2-5; D perhaps matches TRBD2 (5 bases). The V end was cut by 4 bases, the J end by 7 bases, with 14 bases between. The CDR3 runs 13 residues. Germline V gene lookup returns CDR1 SGHRS and CDR2 YFSETQ. The CDR3 sequence is CASSLDYLGTQYF. DNA for the CDR3: TGCGCCAGCAGCCTTGACTACCTGGGGACCCAGTACTTC.

This clone has only one observation. The chain links TRBV27 to TRBJ1-5; D is possibly TRBD1 (6 bases). V lost 6 bases and J 1 base, leaving 13 bases between the germline ends. Germline V gene sequence: CDR1 MNHEY, CDR2 SMNVEV (reference sequence). CDR3 length: 15 residues. As DNA, the CDR3 is TGTGCCAGCAGGAGGACCACAGGGAGCAATCAGCCCCAGCATTTT. This gives the protein CASRRTTGSNQPQHF.

The chain links TRBV7-3 to TRBJ2-1; no reliable D call. The CDR3 is 14 residues long. CDR1 and CDR2 (germline): SGHTA, FQGTGA. The V gene lost 0 bases and the J gene lost 5 bases, with 8 bases spanning the gap. The CDR3 reads CASSLTVLDNEQFF. The CDR3 DNA sequence: TGTGCCAGCAGCTTAACTGTTCTAGACAATGAGCAGTTCTTC. Full variable domain (missing parts from reference TRBV7-3 and TRBJ2-1): GAGVSQTPSNKVTEKGKYVELRCDPISGHTALYWYRQSLGQGPEFLIYFQGTGAADDSGLPNDRFFAVRPEGSVSTLKIQRTERGDSAVYLCASSLTVLDNEQFFGPGTRLTVL.

The rearrangement joins TRBV5-4 to TRBJ1-1; 11 nucleotides line up with TRBD1. V trimming: 0 bases; J trimming: 1 base; junction bases outside the gene matches: 5. Germline-derived CDR1 and CDR2 are SGHNT and YYREEE (reference sequence). The CDR3 loop spans 17 amino acids. The CDR3 spells CASSLVGQGAKNTEAFF. For the CDR3, the DNA is TGTGCCAGCAGCTTGGTTGGACAGGGGGCGAAGAACACTGAAGCTTTCTTT.

CDR3 coding DNA: TGTGCCAGTAGCTTAACAAGAAACACCTACGAGCAGTACTTC. Encoded protein: CASSLTRNTYEQYF. The chain links TRBV19 to TRBJ2-7; D call uncertain. Germline CDR1 LNHDA, CDR2 SQIVND (reference sequence). With 6 bases removed from V and 2 bases from J, the gap between germline ends came to 14 bases. The CDR3 has 14 residues.

CDR3 in DNA: TGTGCCAGCAGCTTAGAGGTGACTATAAATGAGCAGTTCTTC. Translated, it gives CASSLEVTINEQFF. This rearrangement joins TRBV11-2 to TRBJ2-1, with D tentatively TRBD2 (5 bases). V gave up 0 bases and J gave up 7 bases, with 10 bases separating them. Germline assignment: CDR1 SGHAT and CDR2 FQNNGV. The CDR3 is 14 amino acids.

In DNA, the CDR3 is TGTGCCAGCAGCGCGGACAGGGGCGAGCAGTACTTC. This encodes CASSADRGEQYF. The V and J genes are TRBV6-1 and TRBJ2-7, with 9 bases identical to TRBD1. Looked up from germline, CDR1 is MNHNS and CDR2 is SASEGT. CDR3 length: 12 amino acids. The V segment lost 6 bases and the J segment 6 bases; nucleotides outside the gene matches: 3.

This sequence joins TRBV4-2 and TRBJ2-7, with TRBD2 matching 11 bases. Trimming removed 0 bases from V and 4 bases from J; junction bases left unmatched: 5. The CDR3 is 16 residues long. The germline V gene has CDR1 LGHNA and CDR2 YNFKEQ. The CDR3 is CASSQDLTSGVYEQYF. CDR3 in DNA: TGTGCCAGCAGCCAAGATTTGACTAGCGGGGTTTACGAGCAGTACTTC.

V usage is TRBV7-9 and J usage is TRBJ1-6; possible D gene TRBD1, 6 bases. Germline V gene data show CDR1 as SEHNR and CDR2 as FQNEAQ (reference sequence). Trimming took off 0 bases at V and 6 bases at J, with 9 bases between the two ends. The length of the CDR3 is 15 residues. The CDR3 region is CASSLAGQPNSPLHF. In nucleotides, the CDR3 is TGTGCCAGCAGCTTAGCGGGACAACCTAATTCACCCCTCCACTTT.

This clone was seen only a few times. CDR3 amino acids: CASSSEGGRGPGGQHF. Here the CDR3 DNA reads TGTGCCAGCAGCTCCGAAGGTGGCAGGGGTCCCGGCGGCCAGCATTTT. V usage is TRBV5-4 and J usage is TRBJ1-5, with a weak D call TRBD1 (6 bases). Looked up from germline, CDR1 is SGHNT and CDR2 is YYREEE (reference sequence). The CDR3 runs to 16 residues. With 3 bases removed from V and 12 bases from J, the gap between germline ends came to 25 bases.

The V gene is TRBV5-4, the J gene TRBJ1-4, with 10 bases fitting TRBD1. V was pared by 4 bases and J by 7 bases, with 10 bases of the junction left unmatched. The germline V gene encodes CDR1 SGHNT and CDR2 YYREEE (reference sequence). The CDR3 consists of 16 residues. The CDR3 sequence is CASSQGQGFGSEKLFF. The CDR3 DNA follows: TGTGCCAGCAGCCAGGGACAGGGGTTTGGGTCTGAAAAACTGTTTTTT.

V and J are TRBV23-1 and TRBJ2-2, with TRBD1 identical over 8 bases. TRBV23-1 is annotated as an ORF whose role is uncertain. The CDR3 runs to 15 residues. V was clipped by 6 bases and J by 4 bases; unmatched bases: 7. The CDR3 loop is CASRRQGCSTGELFF. CDR3 nucleotides: TGCGCCAGCAGAAGACAGGGGTGTAGCACCGGGGAGCTGTTTTTT.

The chain uses TRBV5-1 and TRBJ2-2, with TRBD1 as a possible D gene (6 bases). The V end was cut by 4 bases, the J end by 4 bases, with 8 bases between. The germline CDR1 and CDR2 sequences are SGHRS and YFSETQ. CDR3 length: 13 amino acids. In nucleotides, the CDR3 is TGCGCCAGCAGCCAGGGGTTCACCGGGGAGCTGTTTTTT. Translated, it gives CASSQGFTGELFF.

The CDR3 loop reads CAGSGTDTGELFF. The DNA for the CDR3 is TGTGCCGGGTCCGGGACAGACACCGGGGAGCTGTTTTTT. The chain carries TRBV6-6 and TRBJ2-2; TRBD1 aligns across 7 bases. CDR1 and CDR2 (germline): MNHNY, SVGAGI (reference sequence). This CDR3 spans 13 amino acids. The V gene end was trimmed by 11 bases and the J gene end by 3 bases; junction bases not matched to a gene: 6.

The chain joins TRBV28 to TRBJ2-3; 11 positions agree with TRBD2. The V gene end was trimmed by 7 bases and the J gene end by 4 bases; junction bases not matched to a gene: 10. Germline V gives CDR1 MDHEN, CDR2 SYDVKM. The CDR3 contains 16 residues. As DNA, the CDR3 is TGTGCCAGCAACGTGGCCGGGACTAGCGGCGCAGATACGCAGTATTTT. This sequence encodes CASNVAGTSGADTQYF. Based on the CDR3 plus reference TRBV28 and TRBJ2-3, the full variable domain is DVKVTQSSRYLVKRTGEKVFLECVQDMDHENMFWYRQDPGLGLRLIYFSYDVKMKEKGDIPEGYSVSREKKERFSLILESASTNQTSMYLCASNVAGTSGADTQYFGPGTRLTVL.